Each of the 27 T cell receptor beta chains below was sequenced from the same sample in a study of cytomegalovirus exposure and HLA in healthy donors. Method: immunoSEQ multiplex PCR; TCRdb's copy keeps in-frame clones and lacks some. The repertoire has about 110,000 clones, 85% to 90% of them found once; the top ten carry 1.4%. Sample: PBMCs. The receptors derive from a woman aged 30 to 39 in good health and CMV-seropositive.

CDR3 residues: CASSPGLAGTMRVTDTQYF. As DNA, the CDR3 is TGTGCCAGCAGCCCCGGACTAGCGGGAACGATGAGGGTCACAGATACGCAGTATTTT. The chain links TRBV7-9 to TRBJ2-3; TRBD2 agrees at 12 bases. The germline CDR1 and CDR2 sequences are SEHNR and FQNEAQ (reference sequence). Losses at the gene ends were 5 bases for V and 2 bases for J; bases not matched to a gene: 14. There are 19 residues in the CDR3.

The chain recombines TRBV2 with TRBJ2-7, with 12 bases lining up with TRBD2. The V gene's germline CDR1 is SNHLY and CDR2 FYNNEI. Trimming removed 7 bases from V and 1 base from J; junction bases left unmatched: 2. The CDR3 runs 14 residues. In DNA form, the CDR3 reads TGTGCCAGCAAGACTAGCGGGGGTTCCTACGAGCAGTACTTC. Translated, it gives CASKTSGGSYEQYF. The full variable domain, its missing parts supplied by reference TRBV2 and TRBJ2-7, is EPEVTQTPSHQVTQMGQEVILRCVPISNHLYFYWYRQILGQKVEFLVSFYNNEISEKSEIFDDQFSVERPDGSNFTLKIRSTKLEDSAMYFCASKTSGGSYEQYFGPGTRLTVT.

This sequence joins TRBV6-6 and TRBJ1-2, with 9 nucleotides matching TRBD1. Germline trimming cut 8 bases from V and 4 bases from J; bases unmatched to any gene: 8. The CDR3 has 14 residues. Germline CDR1 reads MNHNY; CDR2 reads SVGAGI (reference sequence). CDR3 nucleotides: TGTGCCAGCGGCCTGGGACAGGGAATCTATGGCTACACCTTC. Protein product: CASGLGQGIYGYTF.

The chain is built from TRBV7-2 and TRBJ1-5; D is uncertain. The CDR3 runs 14 residues. V was trimmed by 5 bases and J by 6 bases, leaving 14 bases between them. The V gene's germline CDR1 is SGHTA and CDR2 FQGNSA. The CDR3 coding sequence is TGTGCCAGCAGCAGGACCTCCGAGGGTCAGCCCCAGCATTTT. It specifies CASSRTSEGQPQHF.

The chain combines TRBV7-2 with TRBJ2-5; 7 positions match TRBD1. V shed 5 bases, J shed 4 bases, and the junction held 4 bases outside the gene matches. CDR1 SGHTA and CDR2 FQGNSA come from the germline V gene. CDR3 length: 13 residues. CDR3 in DNA: TGTGCCAGCAGCCCCAGGACAGGAGAGACCCAGTACTTC. Encoded protein: CASSPRTGETQYF.

The V and J genes are TRBV5-4 and TRBJ1-1, with 7 bases identical to TRBD1. CDR1 is SGHNT and CDR2 is YYREEE in the germline V gene (reference sequence). The V segment lost 4 bases and the J segment 0 bases; nucleotides outside the gene matches: 6. CDR3 size: 15 residues. CDR3 protein: CASSIQGYLNTEAFF. The CDR3 nucleotides read TGTGCCAGCAGCATACAGGGGTATCTGAACACTGAAGCTTTCTTT.

In its sample, this clone was seen a few times. The chain combines TRBV5-1 with TRBJ2-2; D call uncertain. The CDR3 length is 13 residues. Trimming shortened V by 1 base and J by 4 bases, and 5 bases separated the two germline ends. CDR1 is SGHRS, CDR2 YFSETQ, per germline. The CDR3 spells CASSLSVTGELFF. The CDR3 DNA reads TGCGCCAGCAGCTTGTCAGTCACCGGGGAGCTGTTTTTT.

The rearrangement links TRBV6-6 to TRBJ1-4, with D perhaps matching TRBD1 (5 bases). There are 14 residues in the CDR3. Germline V gene sequence: CDR1 MNHNY, CDR2 SVGAGI (reference sequence). Trimming took off 6 bases at V and 8 bases at J, with 16 bases between the two ends. The CDR3 is CASRRGSRREKLFF. The CDR3 nucleotides are TGTGCCAGCAGGCGGGGGTCACGAAGGGAAAAACTGTTTTTT.

The chain has TRBV5-1 and TRBJ2-7; weak D call: TRBD1 (6 bases). There are 13 residues in the CDR3. Germline-derived CDR1 and CDR2 are SGHRS and YFSETQ. V lost 7 bases, J lost 2 bases, and 13 bases lay in between. The CDR3 nucleotides are TGCGCCAGCTCTCAGGGGCCCGCCTACGAGCAGTACTTC. Its translation is CASSQGPAYEQYF.

The CDR3 nucleotides are TGTGCCAGCAGCTCGGGACAGGGGCGAGATCAGCCCCAGCATTTT. Its translation is CASSSGQGRDQPQHF. The chain links TRBV7-9 to TRBJ1-5, with 10 positions matching TRBD1. Germline CDR1 and CDR2: SEHNR and FQNEAQ (reference sequence). Trimming took 4 bases from V and 5 from J; bases not matched to a gene: 5. The CDR3 is 15 amino acids. Full variable domain (remainder filled in from reference TRBV7-9 and TRBJ1-5): DTGVSQNPRHKITKRGQNVTFRCDPISEHNRLYWYRQTLGQGPEFLTYFQNEAQLEKSRLLSDRFSAERPKGSFSTLEIQRTEQGDSAMYLCASSSGQGRDQPQHFGDGTRLSIL.

This chain joins TRBV5-6 and TRBJ1-2; D is unresolved. Deletions cut 4 bases from V and 7 bases from J, with 11 bases between. This CDR3 comprises 12 residues. The germline V gene encodes CDR1 SGHDT and CDR2 YYEEEE. CDR3 sequence: CASSPKWSGYTF. CDR3 DNA: TGTGCCAGCAGCCCAAAGTGGAGTGGCTACACCTTC.

V gene TRBV2 combines with J gene TRBJ2-5, with D perhaps TRBD1 (6 bases). The CDR3 contains 11 residues. Germline CDR1 is SNHLY and CDR2 is FYNNEI. The ends were cut back, 6 bases at V and 4 bases at J, with 6 bases in the middle. Here the CDR3 DNA reads TGTGCCAGCAGCAGGGGAGAGACCCAGTACTTC. It specifies CASSRGETQYF.

This chain connects TRBV30 to TRBJ2-5, with 7 bases fitting TRBD2. CDR1 is GTSNPN and CDR2 is SVGIG in the germline V gene (reference sequence). The CDR3 has 13 amino acids. V was pared by 8 bases and J by 2 bases, with 8 bases of the junction left unmatched. Written as DNA, the CDR3 is TGTGCCCACTTGGCGGGACTACAAGAGACCCAGTACTTC. Protein sequence: CAHLAGLQETQYF.

The chain employs TRBV7-9 and TRBJ2-3; perhaps TRBD2 as D (6 bases). The germline V gene encodes CDR1 SEHNR and CDR2 FQNEAQ (reference sequence). V lost 3 bases to trimming and J lost 0 bases, with 10 bases between them. The CDR3 has 15 residues. DNA of the CDR3: TGTGCCAGCAGCTTCGGGGGTGATAGCACAGATACGCAGTATTTT. Residues: CASSFGGDSTDTQYF.

J is TRBJ1-1 and V is TRBV9, with 8 bases fitting TRBD1. Germline loops: CDR1 SGDLS, CDR2 YYNGEE. This CDR3 region has 16 residues. J gave up 4 bases and V 4 bases, and 12 bases lay outside the gene matches. CDR3 amino acids: CASSQQGQGRSTEAFF. The CDR3 DNA follows: TGTGCCAGCAGCCAACAAGGACAGGGACGAAGCACTGAAGCTTTCTTT. Variable domain in full (rest from reference TRBV9 and TRBJ1-1): DSGVTQTPKHLITATGQRVTLRCSPRSGDLSVYWYQQSLDQGLQFLIQYYNGEERAKGNILERFSAQQFPDLHSELNLSSLELGDSALYFCASSQQGQGRSTEAFFGQGTRLTVV.

The chain uses TRBV20-1 and TRBJ2-1; D not resolved. This CDR3 spans 10 amino acids. V was clipped by 6 bases and J by 4 bases, with 4 bases between them. CDR1 is DFQATT, CDR2 SNEGSKA, per germline (reference sequence). CDR3 bases: TGCAGTGCCCAGTACAATGAGCAGTTCTTC. Translating it yields CSAQYNEQFF.

The rearrangement uses TRBV4-1 and TRBJ2-7, with D maybe TRBD2 (7 bases). The CDR3 loop spans 16 amino acids. Trimming removed 2 bases at V and 2 bases at J, with 16 bases between. Germline CDR1 and CDR2: MGHRA and YSYEKL. The CDR3 reads CASSQRGASGTYEQYF. The CDR3 DNA reads as TGCGCCAGCAGCCAAAGGGGGGCTAGCGGAACCTACGAGCAGTACTTC.

V gene TRBV11-1 combines with J gene TRBJ2-2, with 8 bases that match TRBD2. The germline V gene has CDR1 SGHAT and CDR2 FQDESV (reference sequence). V lost 1 base and J lost 0; bases outside the gene matches: 7. The length of the CDR3 is 18 residues. CDR3 bases: TGTGCCAGCAGCTTAGAGCTTAGCGGGGCCGCGAACACCGGGGAGCTGTTTTTT. This gives the protein CASSLELSGAANTGELFF.

This clone was counted many times. The chain has TRBV4-1 and TRBJ2-1; 10 bases agree with TRBD2. The CDR3 consists of 16 residues. CDR1 and CDR2 from the germline V gene are MGHRA and YSYEKL. After removal of 8 bases from V and 3 bases from J, the junction contained 10 bases not matched to a gene. CDR3 in amino acids: CASASHASGSYNEQFF. CDR3 in DNA: TGCGCCAGCGCTTCCCATGCTAGCGGGAGCTACAATGAGCAGTTCTTC.

The gene calls are TRBV2 and TRBJ1-3; D ambiguous. CDR1 and CDR2 (germline): SNHLY, FYNNEI. V lost 6 bases and J lost 2, with 8 bases in between. The CDR3 is 13 residues long. CDR3 coding DNA: TGTGCCAGCAGCCGGGGAGCTGGAAACACCATATATTTT. It specifies CASSRGAGNTIYF.

The V gene is TRBV11-3, the J gene TRBJ2-3; D unclear. The CDR3 runs 12 residues. The V gene lost 3 bases and the J gene lost 2 bases, with 3 bases spanning the gap. Germline CDR1 SGHNT, CDR2 YENEEA. This chain's CDR3 is CASSFHTDTQYF. CDR3 sequence (DNA): TGTGCCAGCAGCTTCCACACAGATACGCAGTATTTT.

This rearrangement joins TRBV19 to TRBJ2-7; the match to TRBD2 covers 11 bases. J gave up 3 bases and V 9 bases, and 13 bases lay outside the gene matches. Germline assignment: CDR1 LNHDA and CDR2 SQIVND (reference sequence). This CDR3 contains 16 residues. The CDR3 here is CASAPLAGVGYYEQYF. CDR3 bases: TGTGCCAGCGCCCCACTAGCGGGAGTAGGCTACTACGAGCAGTACTTC.

The chain combines TRBV7-6 with TRBJ2-7; D gene uncertain. Germline V gene data show CDR1 as SGHVS and CDR2 as FNYEAQ. Trimming took off 3 bases at V and 3 bases at J, with 12 bases between the two ends. The length of the CDR3 is 14 residues. The CDR3 reads CASSFGSTNYEQYF. For the CDR3, the DNA is TGTGCCAGCAGCTTCGGTAGCACCAACTACGAGCAGTACTTC.

This chain uses TRBV5-1 with TRBJ1-1, with D unclear. Germline lookup yields CDR1 SGHRS and CDR2 YFSETQ. The CDR3 length is 15 residues. Trimming pared 0 bases from V and 1 base from J, leaving 10 bases between. The DNA of the CDR3 is TGCGCCAGCAGCTTGGCTAGTCTAGGGAACACTGAAGCTTTCTTT. Residues: CASSLASLGNTEAFF.

The chain joins TRBV28 to TRBJ2-1; perhaps TRBD2 as D (6 bases). CDR3 size: 13 residues. Looked up from germline, CDR1 is MDHEN and CDR2 is SYDVKM. The V and J ends lost 6 bases and 5 bases respectively, with 11 bases between them. This CDR3 reads CASRRRGHNEQFF. The CDR3 DNA sequence: TGTGCCAGCAGACGGAGGGGTCACAATGAGCAGTTCTTC.

J is TRBJ2-2 and V is TRBV7-3, with D unresolved. V dropped 0 bases and J dropped 6 bases, with 5 bases sitting between them. The CDR3 extends over 13 amino acids. The V gene's germline CDR1 is SGHTA and CDR2 FQGTGA. DNA of the CDR3: TGTGCCAGCAGCTTAACGCTACCCGGGGAGCTGTTTTTT. Translated: CASSLTLPGELFF. Supplemented by reference TRBV7-3 and TRBJ2-2, the full variable domain reads GAGVSQTPSNKVTEKGKYVELRCDPISGHTALYWYRQSLGQGPEFLIYFQGTGAADDSGLPNDRFFAVRPEGSVSTLKIQRTERGDSAVYLCASSLTLPGELFFGEGSRLTVL.

The chain links TRBV5-5 to TRBJ2-7; no clear D gene. The V end lost 0 bases, the J end lost 6 bases, and 10 bases lay between the germline ends. CDR1 is SGHKS, CDR2 YYEKEE, per germline (reference sequence). This CDR3 spans 13 amino acids. As DNA, the CDR3 is TGTGCCAGCAGCTTGGCCCTATCGGGCGAGCAGTACTTC. Amino acid sequence: CASSLALSGEQYF.